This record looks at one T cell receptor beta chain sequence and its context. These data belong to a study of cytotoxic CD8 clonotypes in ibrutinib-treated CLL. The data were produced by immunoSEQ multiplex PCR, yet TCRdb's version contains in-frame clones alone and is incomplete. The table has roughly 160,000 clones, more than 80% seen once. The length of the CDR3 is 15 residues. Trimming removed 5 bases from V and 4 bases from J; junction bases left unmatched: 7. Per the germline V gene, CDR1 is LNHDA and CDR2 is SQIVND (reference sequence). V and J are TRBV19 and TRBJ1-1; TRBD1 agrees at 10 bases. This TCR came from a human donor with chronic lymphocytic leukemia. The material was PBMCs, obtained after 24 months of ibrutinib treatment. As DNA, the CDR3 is TGTGCCAGTAGTCCCCGGGACAGGGGATCCACTGAAGCTTTCTTT. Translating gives CASSPRDRGSTEAFF.